Below are 11 T cell receptor beta chains sequenced from a single sample in a study of PD-L1 blockade in urothelial cancer. As for time point: pretreatment peripheral blood. Sequencing used immunoSEQ multiplex PCR; TCRdb keeps in-frame clones, though not all of them. The data contain tens of thousands of clones, about four fifths of them singletons. The specimen was PBMCs, collected around atezolizumab (anti-PD-L1) treatment. Every receptor here comes from a man between 60 and 75 years old with urothelial cancer.

This rearrangement joins TRBV6-1 to TRBJ1-5; the D gene is possibly TRBD1 (6 bases). The CDR3 covers 14 residues. The germline V and J ends were trimmed by 8 bases and 1 base, with 12 bases remaining between them. CDR1 is MNHNS and CDR2 is SASEGT in the germline V gene. The CDR3, as DNA: TGTGCCAGCCAGAGGGGGGGGAGCAATCAGCCCCAGCATTTT. It yields the protein CASQRGGSNQPQHF.

J is TRBJ2-2 and V is TRBV27, with TRBD2 matching over 11 bases. Germline V gives CDR1 MNHEY, CDR2 SMNVEV (reference sequence). The CDR3 contains 18 residues. The V segment lost 3 bases and the J segment 9 bases; nucleotides outside the gene matches: 15. CDR3 sequence: CASSFLVASGGNERELFF. CDR3 bases: TGTGCCAGCAGTTTCCTTGTGGCTAGCGGGGGGAATGAAAGGGAGCTGTTTTTT.

This chain connects TRBV5-1 to TRBJ1-4; D may be TRBD1 (5 bases). CDR3 length: 15 amino acids. CDR1 is SGHRS and CDR2 is YFSETQ in the germline V gene. V lost 1 base, J lost 7 bases, and 14 bases lay in between. CDR3 region: CASSLRQGGSEKLFF. CDR3 DNA sequence: TGCGCCAGCAGCTTGCGGCAGGGAGGGTCTGAAAAACTGTTTTTT.

This clone was found a few times. The chain carries TRBV10-3 and TRBJ1-2; 11 bases are shared with TRBD1. This CDR3 has 12 residues. Per the germline V gene, CDR1 is ENHRY and CDR2 is SYGVKD. The ends lost 3 bases at V and 14 bases at J; junction bases unmatched: 5. CDR3 residues: CAISEPGQGETF. As DNA, the CDR3 is TGTGCCATCAGTGAACCGGGACAGGGGGAAACCTTC.

The rearrangement links TRBV28 to TRBJ1-5, with 9 positions matching TRBD1. CDR1 is MDHEN and CDR2 is SYDVKM in the germline V gene. V was clipped by 9 bases and J by 5 bases; unmatched bases: 5. The CDR3 runs to 13 residues. CDR3 protein: CASTGGGYQPQHF. CDR3 in DNA: TGTGCCAGTACAGGGGGCGGATATCAGCCCCAGCATTTT.

The CDR3 DNA is TGTGCCAGCAGTTTACCGGACAGGTTTCAGCCCCAGCATTTT. Translation: CASSLPDRFQPQHF. The V gene is TRBV28, the J gene TRBJ1-5, with 7 nucleotides matching TRBD1. CDR3 length equals 14 residues. CDR1 and CDR2 (germline): MDHEN, SYDVKM. V shed 2 bases and J 6 bases; nucleotides not matched to a gene: 4.

The chain combines TRBV6-5 with TRBJ2-3, with TRBD2 matching over 14 bases. Per the germline V gene, CDR1 is MNHEY and CDR2 is SVGAGI. V trimming: 7 bases; J trimming: 6 bases; junction bases outside the gene matches: 6. The CDR3 extends over 15 amino acids. The CDR3 coding sequence is TGTGCCAGCAACAAGGGACTAGCGGGAGCGGATACGCAGTATTTT. It specifies CASNKGLAGADTQYF.

The chain employs TRBV18 and TRBJ1-1; 7 bases are a match to TRBD1. This CDR3 contains 14 residues. Trimming took 3 bases from V and 11 from J; bases not matched to a gene: 12. Germline CDR1 and CDR2: KGHSH and LQKENI. The CDR3 sequence is CASSPYPEGALAFF. The CDR3 region has the DNA TGTGCCAGCTCACCCTACCCTGAGGGGGCTCTGGCTTTCTTT. The complete variable domain, with remaining parts taken from reference TRBV18 and TRBJ1-1, reads NAGVMQNPRHLVRRRGQEARLRCSPMKGHSHVYWYRQLPEEGLKFMVYLQKENIIDESGMPKERFSAEFPKEGPSILRIQQVVRGDSAAYFCASSPYPEGALAFFGQGTRLTVV.

The chain links TRBV30 to TRBJ1-5; D may be TRBD1 (6 bases). The CDR3 has 13 residues. V was pared by 1 base and J by 6 bases, with 10 bases between. Germline CDR1 is GTSNPN and CDR2 is SVGIG (reference sequence). The chain's CDR3 is CAWSAGESQPQHF. The CDR3 nucleotides are TGTGCCTGGAGTGCAGGGGAGAGTCAGCCCCAGCATTTT. Full variable domain (missing parts from reference TRBV30 and TRBJ1-5): SQTIHQWPATLVQPVGSPLSLECTVEGTSNPNLYWYRQAAGRGLQLLFYSVGIGQISSEVPQNLSASRPQDRQFILSSKKLLLSDSGFYLCAWSAGESQPQHFGDGTRLSIL.

The chain couples TRBV7-6 to TRBJ2-7; D is possibly TRBD1 (6 bases). This CDR3 contains 17 residues. The V end lost 4 bases, the J end lost 2 bases, and 21 bases lay between the germline ends. Germline values: CDR1 SGHVS, CDR2 FNYEAQ. CDR3 in amino acids: CASSSQPPQGSAYEQYF. The CDR3 DNA is TGTGCCAGCAGCTCCCAACCACCACAGGGCTCCGCCTACGAGCAGTACTTC.

This clone was found a few times. This chain uses TRBV28 with TRBJ2-7; 11 positions agree with TRBD2. In germline, CDR1 is MDHEN, CDR2 SYDVKM. This CDR3 is 16 amino acids long. V shed 0 bases, J shed 4 bases, and the junction held 5 bases outside the gene matches. This chain's CDR3 is CASSLWRTSGRYEQYF. CDR3 nucleotides: TGTGCCAGCAGTTTATGGAGGACTAGCGGGCGGTACGAGCAGTACTTC.